The rows below give T cell receptor beta chains drawn from one sample of a study of cytomegalovirus exposure and HLA in healthy donors. Measured with immunoSEQ multiplex PCR; TCRdb has only the in-frame clones, and not every one. The sample lists about 89,000 clones; approximately 83% were seen once. Sequenced sample: PBMCs. The receptor source for this set is a female donor in good health and CMV-seropositive. CDR3s include the opening cysteine and the closing phenylalanine or tryptophan. A D gene is named only where the DNA matches it firmly.

d_gene,len,v_gene,j_gene,CDR3nt,CDR3aa
.,16,TRBV29-1,TRBJ1-2,TGCAGCGTTGAAGAGGGTGGAGGGCCCCAACTTTATGGCTACACCTTC,CSVEEGGGPQLYGYTF
TRBD1,18,TRBV18,TRBJ1-1,TGTGCCAGCTCATCCTACTTAGGCGGGACAGCAATGAACACTGAAGCTTTCTTT,CASSSYLGGTAMNTEAFF
TRBD2,15,TRBV6-5,TRBJ2-1,TGTGCCAGCAGTTACTTTCGGGGGGATAACAATGAGCAGTTCTTC,CASSYFRGDNNEQFF
TRBD1,13,TRBV11-2,TRBJ1-2,TGTGCCAGCAGCTTAGGACAGGGGTCTGGCTACACCTTC,CASSLGQGSGYTF
TRBD2,13,TRBV19,TRBJ2-3,TGTGCCAGTTTAGCGGGCAGCACAGATACGCAGTATTTT,CASLAGSTDTQYF
.,18,TRBV6-4,TRBJ1-3,TGTGCCAGCAGTGACTCCCGGGACACGTACCGCTCTGGAAACACCATATATTTT,CASSDSRDTYRSGNTIYF
.,13,TRBV5-1,TRBJ1-2,TGCGCCAGCAGCCAGACAAGTTCCTATGGCTACCCCTTC,CASSQTSSYGYPF
.,17,TRBV11-3,TRBJ2-3,TGTGCCAGCAGCTTAGGAAGACTAGAGGGTTACACAGATACGCAGTATTTT,CASSLGRLEGYTDTQYF
TRBD2,18,TRBV4-2,TRBJ2-4,TGTGCCAGCAGCCAAGAACGTCGGTCTAGCGGGGGGAGGAACATTCAGTACTTC,CASSQERRSSGGRNIQYF
TRBD1,15,TRBV11-2,TRBJ1-5,TGTGCCAGCAGCTTAGGGACAGGTAGCAATCAGCCCCAGCATTTT,CASSLGTGSNQPQHF